The T cell receptor (beta chain) described here comes from a study of cytomegalovirus exposure and HLA in healthy donors. On this clone: Its antigen remains unidentified.

Whole-study findings and limits: Cytomegalovirus status was reportedly diagnosed by the classifier with high sensitivity and specificity. Most subjects' HLA-A and HLA-B alleles were reportedly predicted from TCR beta sequences. The study put some 150 TCR beta chains on its list as cytomegalovirus-associated. Associated with HLA alleles at 0.05 false discovery rate in a later analysis were 16,951 TCR beta sequences.

60 Vbeta and 13 Jbeta primers were used in PCR. Sequenced by immunoSEQ multiplex PCR; TCRdb stores in-frame clones only, minus some. The sample consists of roughly 120,000 clones, about 80% of them appearing once. The sequenced sample was PBMCs. The TCR sequence derives from a man in his fifties or sixties in good health and CMV-seropositive.

The CDR3 here is CASSFEGAWDTEAFF. In nucleotides, the CDR3 is TGTGCCAGCAGTTTCGAGGGGGCTTGGGACACTGAAGCTTTCTTT. J is TRBJ1-1 and V is TRBV6-5; 7 nucleotides align to TRBD1. J lost 3 bases, V lost 4 bases, and 8 bases had no gene match. CDR1 MNHEY and CDR2 SVGAGI come from the germline V gene. The CDR3 sequence is 15 residues long.